The present T cell receptor beta chain was sequenced within a study of blood T cell repertoires in COVID-19. Libraries were prepared by immunoSEQ multiplex PCR; TCRdb keeps only in-frame clonotypes and omits some of them. The sample lists roughly 200,000 clones, approximately 89% occurring once. For recovered donors of Cohort 3, there were two negative PCRs, clearance, or symptom resolution. Germline V CDR1 and CDR2: SGHRS, YFSETQ. V lost 0 bases to trimming and J lost 0 bases, with 10 bases between them. The CDR3 consists of 16 residues. The receptor was isolated from a man aged 40-55 years who had recovered from COVID-19. The source material was PBMCs or T cells enriched from blood (not recorded which). The chain recombines TRBV5-1 with TRBJ1-3; D is unresolved. This CDR3 is CASSLEGPSSGNTIYF. The CDR3, as DNA: TGCGCCAGCAGCTTGGAAGGCCCTAGCTCTGGAAACACCATATATTTT. The entire variable domain, with the rest obtained from reference TRBV5-1 and TRBJ1-3, is as follows: KAGVTQTPRYLIKTRGQQVTLSCSPISGHRSVSWYQQTPGQGLQFLFEYFSETQRNKGNFPGRFSGRQFSNSRSEMNVSTLELGDSALYLCASSLEGPSSGNTIYFGEGSWLTVV.